The 15 T cell receptor beta chains presented below share a single source sample, sequenced in a study of human T cells and chemical hapten exposure. Time point defined: patch test 1, 2 weeks after DPC sensitization. This sample's treatment: therapeutic diphenylcyclopropenone sensitization with weekly scalp DPC. TCRdb re-called the RACE reads through MiXCR, storing one row per CDR3 protein. The data contain around 99,000 distinct CDR3 sequences, 9.5% to 15% of them seen just once; the ten biggest clones take up approximately 2%. The material sequenced was whole blood, taken in connection with sensitization to the hapten diphenylcyclopropenone (DPC). The receptors derive from a woman between 40 and 55 years old with alopecia areata. Some clones in this sample may be carry-over from other donors' samples.

This clonotype turned up a few times. The rearrangement uses TRBV11-3 and TRBJ2-7; 12 bases agree with TRBD1. Per germline, CDR1 SGHNT and CDR2 YENEEA. The length of the CDR3 is 19 residues. CDR3 amino acids: CAKGQGARGADGCSYEQYF. As DNA, the CDR3 is TGTGCTAAGGGACAGGGGGCAAGGGGAGCCGATGGATGCTCCTACGAGCAGTACTTC.

This clonotype has just a few counts. The chain recombines TRBV7-2 with TRBJ1-2, with D maybe TRBD1 (6 bases). Deletions cut 6 bases from V and 4 bases from J, with 15 bases between. The CDR3 is made up of 14 amino acids. The germline gives CDR1 SGHTA, CDR2 FQGNSA. The CDR3 DNA reads TGTGCCAGCAGTACTACAGGGAAGGGCTATGGCTACACCTTC. Its translation is CASSTTGKGYGYTF. Filled out from reference TRBV7-2 and TRBJ1-2, the complete variable domain reads GAGVSQSPSNKVTEKGKDVELRCDPISGHTALYWYRQSLGQGLEFLIYFQGNSAPDKSGLPSDRFSAERTGGSVSTLTIQRTQQEDSAVYLCASSTTGKGYGYTFGSGTRLTVV.

The V gene is TRBV4-2, the J gene TRBJ2-1; 10 bases are shared with TRBD2. The length of the CDR3 is 16 residues. V shed 0 bases, J shed 5 bases, and the junction held 4 bases outside the gene matches. CDR1 LGHNA and CDR2 YNFKEQ come from the germline V gene. CDR3 sequence reads: CASSQESAGGNNEQFF. DNA for the CDR3: TGTGCCAGCAGCCAAGAGTCAGCGGGAGGGAACAATGAGCAGTTCTTC.

V is TRBV14 and J is TRBJ2-5; D gene ambiguous. The CDR3 has 13 residues. With 3 bases removed from V and 5 bases from J, the gap between germline ends came to 10 bases. Germline CDR1 and CDR2: SGHDN and FVKESK. CDR3 in amino acids: CASSHVVQETQYF. DNA of the CDR3: TGTGCCAGCAGCCACGTCGTACAGGAGACCCAGTACTTC. Drawing the rest from reference TRBV14 and TRBJ2-5, the complete variable domain is EAGVTQFPSHSVIEKGQTVTLRCDPISGHDNLYWYRRVMGKEIKFLLHFVKESKQDESGMPNNRFLAERTGGTYSTLKVQPAELEDSGVYFCASSHVVQETQYFGPGTRLLVL.

Comment on this clonotype: A read error may be the cause here, since a much bigger clone is one base away. J is TRBJ1-3 and V is TRBV20-1; D ambiguous. In germline, CDR1 is DFQATT, CDR2 SNEGSKA (reference sequence). The CDR3 totals 11 residues. V was cut by 6 bases and J by 0 bases, with 3 bases left in between. Here the CDR3 reads CSAFSGNTIYF. The DNA for the CDR3 is TGCAGTGCCTTCTCTGGAAACACCATATATTTT.

The chain recombines TRBV5-1 with TRBJ2-2, with a tentative D call TRBD1 (5 bases). Germline V CDR1 and CDR2: SGHRS, YFSETQ. V lost 0 bases to trimming and J lost 5 bases, with 11 bases between them. The CDR3 is 15 amino acids. The CDR3 reads CASSLGQLRTGELFF. CDR3 DNA: TGCGCCAGCAGCTTGGGACAGCTAAGAACCGGGGAGCTGTTTTTT.

This clonotype was seen only a few times. This chain connects TRBV3-1 to TRBJ2-1, with no clear D. V was pared by 4 bases and J by 13 bases, with 29 bases between. From germline, CDR1 is LGHDT and CDR2 YNNKEL (reference sequence). This CDR3 has 17 residues. CDR3 nucleotides: TGTGCCAGCAGCCGCGTCCCCTTTCCCCTTCAGGCCCCCCACCAGTTCTTC. This gives the protein CASSRVPFPLQAPHQFF.

This chain joins TRBV5-1 and TRBJ2-5; D possibly matches TRBD1 or TRBD2 (5 bases each). Germline V lookup: CDR1 SGHRS, CDR2 YFSETQ. V dropped 0 bases and J dropped 4 bases, with 13 bases sitting between them. This CDR3 comprises 15 residues. The CDR3 loop is CASSLGGAEPETQYF. In DNA, the CDR3 is TGCGCCAGCAGCTTGGGAGGGGCTGAACCAGAGACCCAGTACTTC.

V is TRBV5-1 and J is TRBJ1-1; D might be TRBD1 (6 bases). Trimming removed 1 base from V and 5 bases from J, with 9 bases in between. Per the germline V gene, CDR1 is SGHRS and CDR2 is YFSETQ. CDR3 length: 13 amino acids. CDR3 in amino acids: CASSLQGLTEAFF. The CDR3 DNA is TGCGCCAGCAGCTTGCAGGGGTTGACTGAAGCTTTCTTT.

The chain joins TRBV25-1 to TRBJ1-6; the D is unclear. CDR1 is MGHDK and CDR2 is SYGVNS in the germline V gene. Trimming pared 4 bases from V and 8 bases from J, leaving 21 bases between. This CDR3 region has 17 residues. The CDR3 reads CASSAPVVLGNHSPLHF. CDR3 DNA sequence: TGTGCCAGCAGTGCCCCGGTCGTATTGGGAAATCATTCACCCCTCCACTTT.

The chain combines TRBV7-2 with TRBJ2-5; unclear D gene. The length of the CDR3 is 14 residues. Germline loops: CDR1 SGHTA, CDR2 FQGNSA. The ends were cut back, 1 base at V and 1 base at J, with 7 bases in the middle. CDR3 residues: CASSLGRGQETQYF. The CDR3 region has the DNA TGTGCCAGCAGCTTAGGTCGCGGCCAAGAGACCCAGTACTTC.

This chain connects TRBV28 to TRBJ1-2; no definite D call. Trimming shortened V by 8 bases and J by 1 base, and 5 bases separated the two germline ends. CDR1 and CDR2 from the germline V gene are MDHEN and SYDVKM. The CDR3 runs to 11 residues. This CDR3 reads CASFSNYGYTF. In DNA, the CDR3 is TGTGCCAGCTTCAGTAACTATGGCTACACCTTC.

The J gene is TRBJ1-6, the V gene TRBV30; D is undetermined. The CDR3 loop spans 14 amino acids. V was cut by 4 bases and J by 5 bases, with 12 bases left in between. Germline V gene data show CDR1 as GTSNPN and CDR2 as SVGIG (reference sequence). The CDR3 coding sequence is TGTGCCTGGATGGAGGGCTACCATAATTCACCCCTCCACTTT. This codes for CAWMEGYHNSPLHF. Supplemented by reference TRBV30 and TRBJ1-6, the full variable domain reads SQTIHQWPATLVQPVGSPLSLECTVEGTSNPNLYWYRQAAGRGLQLLFYSVGIGQISSEVPQNLSASRPQDRQFILSSKKLLLSDSGFYLCAWMEGYHNSPLHFGNGTRLTVT.

The chain links TRBV7-2 to TRBJ2-3; the D is unclear. This CDR3 contains 16 residues. The V gene lost 4 bases and the J gene lost 6 bases, with 20 bases spanning the gap. Germline CDR1 reads SGHTA; CDR2 reads FQGNSA. The CDR3: CASSSRGLGLADTQYF. In DNA form, the CDR3 reads TGTGCCAGCAGCTCAAGAGGCCTAGGGTTAGCCGATACGCAGTATTTT.

The V gene is TRBV27, the J gene TRBJ2-1; TRBD1 or TRBD2 may be the D gene (5 bases each). Germline values: CDR1 MNHEY, CDR2 SMNVEV (reference sequence). CDR3 length: 15 residues. The V end lost 5 bases, the J end lost 3 bases, and 14 bases lay between the germline ends. The CDR3 loop reads CASSPIGTDYNEQFF. The CDR3 DNA reads as TGTGCCAGCAGTCCGATCGGGACCGACTACAATGAGCAGTTCTTC.